The present entry profiles one TCR beta chain with its context. The data were obtained in a study of identical twins. The CDR3 runs to 14 residues. The ends were cut back, 4 bases at V and 4 bases at J, with 17 bases in the middle. CDR1 is DFQATT and CDR2 is SNEGSKA in the germline V gene (reference sequence). TCRdb passed the 5' RACE reads through MiXCR, listing each CDR3 protein once. The sample lists under 800,000 distinct CDR3 sequences; over 20% were seen once. These same records also appear under a second study, on T cells expressing NK-cell markers.

Sequences were obtained from PBMCs. The V call is TRBV20-1, the J call TRBJ2-7; D may be TRBD2 (6 bases). The clonotype was recovered from a woman aged 18-29 years in good health. The CDR3 DNA sequence: TGCAGTGCTAAGCCCTACCGGGACTCTTACGAGCAGTACTTC. Translation gives CSAKPYRDSYEQYF.